This entry concerns a single T cell receptor beta chain. Its target is not known. Unique molecular identifiers were present on the cDNA, and a universal primer site came from template switching. TCRdb fed the 5' RACE reads into MiXCR, producing one record per CDR3 protein. The sample consists of around 280,000 distinct CDR3 sequences, approximately 8.5% of them appearing once. The source of the sample is a study of identical twins. Overall study findings and caveats: Modelling approaches yielded underestimates of out-of-frame TCR alpha sharing between monozygotic twins. Within cord blood, abundant beta clonotypes carried fewer insertions, but memory repertoires showed no such trend. Donors were not followed over many years; analysis was cross-sectional.

The germline CDR1 and CDR2 sequences are DFQATT and SNEGSKA (reference sequence). The CDR3 is made up of 15 amino acids. With 3 bases clipped from V and 2 bases from J, the junction kept 7 bases outside the gene matches. Another study also made use of these data, one on yellow fever vaccine responses in identical twins.

Sequencing was done on a sample of memory (CD45RO+) T cells sorted from blood. The rearrangement uses TRBV20-1 and TRBJ2-5; 9 positions match TRBD2. The TCR sequence derives from a woman aged 18 to 35 in good health. The CDR3 here is CSASGLAGHQETQYF. In DNA form, the CDR3 reads TGCAGTGCTAGCGGTCTAGCGGGGCATCAAGAGACCCAGTACTTC.